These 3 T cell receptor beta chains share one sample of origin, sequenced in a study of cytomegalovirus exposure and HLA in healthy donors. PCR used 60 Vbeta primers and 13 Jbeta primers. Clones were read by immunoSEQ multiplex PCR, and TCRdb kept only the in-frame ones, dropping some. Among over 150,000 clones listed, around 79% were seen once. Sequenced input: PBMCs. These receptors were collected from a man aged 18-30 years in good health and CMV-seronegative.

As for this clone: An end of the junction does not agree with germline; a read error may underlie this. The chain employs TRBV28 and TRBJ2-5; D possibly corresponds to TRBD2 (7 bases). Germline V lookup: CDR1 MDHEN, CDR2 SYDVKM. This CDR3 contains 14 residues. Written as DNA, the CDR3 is TGTGCCAGCCTTTCGCGGGGGCGCGGTGAGACCCGGTACTTC. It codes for CASLSRGRGETRYF.

The CDR3 sequence: CASSPRQGDFYTF. CDR3 DNA sequence: TGCGCCAGCAGCCCCAGACAGGGTGACTTCTACACCTTC. J is TRBJ1-2 and V is TRBV4-1; the match to TRBD1 covers 7 bases. CDR1 is MGHRA and CDR2 is YSYEKL in the germline V gene. This CDR3 is built from 13 residues. The trim removed 4 bases at V and 10 bases at J, leaving 9 bases unmatched.

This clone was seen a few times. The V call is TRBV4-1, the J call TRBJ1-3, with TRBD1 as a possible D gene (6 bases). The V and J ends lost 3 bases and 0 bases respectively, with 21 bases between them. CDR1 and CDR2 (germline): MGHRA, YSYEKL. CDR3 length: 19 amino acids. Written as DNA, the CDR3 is TGCGCCAGCAGCCAGGCCCCGGGACATCTTAAACGCTCTGGAAACACCATATATTTT. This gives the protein CASSQAPGHLKRSGNTIYF.